Below are 21 T cell receptor beta chains sequenced from a single sample in a study of blood T cell dynamics during melanoma immunotherapy. As to time point: pre-treatment baseline. Libraries were prepared by immunoSEQ multiplex PCR; TCRdb keeps only in-frame clonotypes and omits some of them. The sample consists of tens of thousands of clones, around nine tenths of them appearing once. The starting material was blood, obtained from a patient treated with checkpoint blockade. These receptors came from a human donor with melanoma.

This chain uses TRBV14 with TRBJ2-2; D call uncertain. Germline assignment: CDR1 SGHDN and CDR2 FVKESK. The CDR3 totals 13 residues. Trimming pared 4 bases from V and 6 bases from J, leaving 9 bases between. CDR3 sequence: CASSPPGPGELFF. The CDR3 DNA sequence: TGTGCCAGCAGCCCCCCAGGTCCCGGGGAGCTGTTTTTT.

The rearrangement links TRBV19 to TRBJ2-4, with 7 bases identical to TRBD1. The J segment lost 8 bases and the V segment lost 10 bases, leaving 11 bases of the junction unmatched. The germline gives CDR1 LNHDA, CDR2 SQIVND (reference sequence). This CDR3 is 13 amino acids long. CDR3 coding DNA: TGTGCCACCAATGACAGGGTTGGTTACATTCAGTACTTC. This gives the protein CATNDRVGYIQYF.

V usage is TRBV20-1 and J usage is TRBJ2-5; 7 nucleotides line up with TRBD1. The junction had 0 bases not matched to a gene; V was cut back by 3 bases and J by 5 bases. CDR1 and CDR2 from the germline V gene are DFQATT and SNEGSKA (reference sequence). The CDR3 runs 11 residues. CDR3 nucleotide sequence: TGCAGTGCTAGGGACAGGGAGACCCAGTACTTC. As protein: CSARDRETQYF.

The chain carries TRBV2 and TRBJ2-1; 11 nucleotides align to TRBD2. This CDR3 comprises 13 residues. The ends lost 2 bases at V and 15 bases at J; junction bases unmatched: 6. The germline CDR1 and CDR2 sequences are SNHLY and FYNNEI. The CDR3 reads CASSEMLAGGLFF. Written as DNA, the CDR3 is TGTGCCAGCAGTGAAATGCTAGCGGGGGGACTGTTCTTC. The full variable domain, its missing parts supplied by reference TRBV2 and TRBJ2-1, is EPEVTQTPSHQVTQMGQEVILRCVPISNHLYFYWYRQILGQKVEFLVSFYNNEISEKSEIFDDQFSVERPDGSNFTLKIRSTKLEDSAMYFCASSEMLAGGLFFGPGTRLTVL.

The gene calls are TRBV2 and TRBJ2-2, with TRBD2 matching over 9 bases. Trimming removed 4 bases from V and 4 bases from J; junction bases left unmatched: 4. Germline V gene lookup returns CDR1 SNHLY and CDR2 FYNNEI. The CDR3 runs 15 residues. The CDR3 bases are TGTGCCAGCAGTGCGGAAGCGGGAGGCACCGGGGAGCTGTTTTTT. This translates into CASSAEAGGTGELFF.

This chain links TRBV5-1 with TRBJ2-5, with D perhaps matching TRBD2 (5 bases). V lost 0 bases, J lost 0 bases, and 6 bases lay in between. The CDR3 has 14 residues. CDR1 SGHRS and CDR2 YFSETQ come from the germline V gene. CDR3 nucleotide sequence: TGCGCCAGCAGCTTGGCGGGGAACCAAGAGACCCAGTACTTC. It is translated as CASSLAGNQETQYF.

About this clone itself: The junction does not match germline at one end; this may be a read error. The chain is built from TRBV5-6 and TRBJ1-2; D perhaps matches TRBD1 (6 bases). CDR3 length: 14 residues. Germline V gene data show CDR1 as SGHDT and CDR2 as YYEEEE. The CDR3 here is CDSDCGGIRYGYTF. CDR3 nucleotide sequence: TGTGACAGCGATTGCGGGGGCATTCGCTATGGCTACACCTTC. The full variable domain, its missing parts supplied by reference TRBV5-6 and TRBJ1-2, is DAGVTQSPTHLIKTRGQQVTLRCSPKSGHDTVSWYQQALGQGPQFIFQYYEEEERQRGNFPDRFSGHQFPNYSSELNVNALLLGDSALYLCDSDCGGIRYGYTFGSGTRLTVV.

The CDR3 coding sequence is TGTGCCAGCAGCCCCCGAAGGGGGAGCCCCGGCACAGATACGCAGTATTTT. Amino acids: CASSPRRGSPGTDTQYF. The rearrangement uses TRBV11-2 and TRBJ2-3; maybe TRBD1 (6 bases). Germline V lookup: CDR1 SGHAT, CDR2 FQNNGV. V shed 5 bases and J shed 1 base, with 19 bases lying between them. CDR3 size: 17 residues.

This clone was counted a single time. The chain joins TRBV4-1 to TRBJ2-1; 14 nucleotides align to TRBD2. Germline assignment: CDR1 MGHRA and CDR2 YSYEKL. V shed 1 base, J shed 0 bases, and the junction held 2 bases outside the gene matches. The CDR3 contains 18 residues. CDR3 region: CASSQAGTSGSSYNEQFF. CDR3 nucleotides: TGCGCCAGCAGCCAAGCTGGGACTAGCGGGAGCTCCTACAATGAGCAGTTCTTC.

This chain uses TRBV28 with TRBJ1-5, with 11 bases fitting TRBD1. The CDR3 covers 16 residues. V lost 1 base, J lost 6 bases, and 5 bases stayed unmatched. The germline V gene encodes CDR1 MDHEN and CDR2 SYDVKM. This chain's CDR3 is CASSLSGQGASQPQHF. Here the CDR3 DNA reads TGTGCCAGCAGTTTATCCGGACAGGGGGCAAGTCAGCCCCAGCATTTT.

The sample holds one count of this clone. The chain joins TRBV2 to TRBJ1-2, with D unclear. V was trimmed by 5 bases and J by 8 bases, leaving 18 bases between them. CDR1 is SNHLY, CDR2 FYNNEI, per germline. The CDR3 runs 14 residues. The CDR3 region has the DNA TGTGCCAGCAGTTCTGTTTCCGGTTCCTACGGCTACACCTTC. Its translation: CASSSVSGSYGYTF.

The CDR3 sequence: CASSLPQDTEAFF. CDR3 in DNA: TGTGCCAGCAGCTTACCCCAGGACACTGAAGCTTTCTTT. The gene calls are TRBV7-9 and TRBJ1-1; D is uncertain. V was cut by 2 bases and J by 3 bases, with 7 bases left in between. Per germline, CDR1 SEHNR and CDR2 FQNEAQ (reference sequence). This CDR3 contains 13 residues.

This clone occurred once. The chain links TRBV18 to TRBJ1-5; 10 bases line up with TRBD1. The CDR3 is made up of 14 amino acids. From germline, CDR1 is KGHSH and CDR2 LQKENI. After removal of 0 bases from V and 7 bases from J, the junction contained 0 bases not matched to a gene. CDR3 loop: CASSPPDRGQPQHF. The CDR3 nucleotides read TGTGCCAGCTCACCACCGGACAGGGGGCAGCCCCAGCATTTT. The full variable domain, rest sourced from reference TRBV18 and TRBJ1-5, is NAGVMQNPRHLVRRRGQEARLRCSPMKGHSHVYWYRQLPEEGLKFMVYLQKENIIDESGMPKERFSAEFPKEGPSILRIQQVVRGDSAAYFCASSPPDRGQPQHFGDGTRLSIL.

The rearrangement links TRBV4-1 to TRBJ2-5; TRBD2 agrees at 11 bases. Germline assignment: CDR1 MGHRA and CDR2 YSYEKL. The CDR3 is made up of 15 amino acids. V dropped 3 bases and J dropped 5; count of bases not matched to a gene: 5. CDR3 amino acids: CASSHILAGVETQYF. CDR3 sequence (DNA): TGCGCCAGCAGCCATATACTAGCGGGAGTCGAGACCCAGTACTTC.

In nucleotides, the CDR3 is TGTGCCTCAGAGAGGGAGAGGAACAATGAGCAGTTCTTC. Its translation is CASERERNNEQFF. V usage is TRBV2 and J usage is TRBJ2-1, with D tentatively TRBD2 (5 bases). The length of the CDR3 is 13 residues. V was shortened by 11 bases and J by 5 bases, with 16 bases between the two germline ends. In germline, CDR1 is SNHLY, CDR2 FYNNEI.

This clone was seen more than once but under ten times. CDR3 sequence (DNA): TGTGCCAGCAGCGCGGACGCCTATGGCTACACCTTC. This translates into CASSADAYGYTF. The chain uses TRBV9 and TRBJ1-2, with D uncertain. Germline V gene data show CDR1 as SGDLS and CDR2 as YYNGEE. The CDR3 runs to 12 residues. Trimming took off 3 bases at V and 4 bases at J, with 7 bases between the two ends.

The chain recombines TRBV30 with TRBJ1-2, with 10 positions matching TRBD1. The CDR3 sequence is 15 residues long. Germline loops: CDR1 GTSNPN, CDR2 SVGIG (reference sequence). V lost 1 base to trimming and J lost 3 bases; unmatched junction nucleotides: 5. CDR3 nucleotides: TGTGCCTGGAGTGACGGACAGGGGGGTCACTATGGCTACACCTTC. Translation gives CAWSDGQGGHYGYTF.

The chain links TRBV7-2 to TRBJ2-1, with 8 bases lining up with TRBD2. The V gene end was trimmed by 1 base and the J gene end by 6 bases; junction bases not matched to a gene: 2. The germline CDR1 and CDR2 sequences are SGHTA and FQGNSA. The CDR3 extends over 14 amino acids. This chain's CDR3 is CASSLDGTSNEQFF. CDR3 in DNA: TGTGCCAGCAGCTTAGACGGGACTAGCAATGAGCAGTTCTTC.

The chain has TRBV7-2 and TRBJ2-2; no reliable D call. The CDR3 is 12 residues long. Trimming took off 5 bases at V and 7 bases at J, with 8 bases between the two ends. CDR1 and CDR2 from the germline V gene are SGHTA and FQGNSA. The CDR3 here is CASSRSGGELFF. The CDR3 DNA sequence: TGTGCCAGCAGCCGTAGTGGCGGGGAGCTGTTTTTT.

The chain employs TRBV6-1 and TRBJ1-5; no reliable D call. This CDR3 is 13 amino acids long. V was shortened by 2 bases and J by 7 bases, with 9 bases between the two germline ends. Germline CDR1 reads MNHNS; CDR2 reads SASEGT. The CDR3 nucleotides are TGTGCCAGCAGTGAAACAAGCAGGCAGCCCCAGCATTTT. Its protein is CASSETSRQPQHF.

CDR3 loop: CASSLVQASSGANVLTF. As DNA, the CDR3 is TGCGCCAGCAGCTTGGTACAGGCTAGCTCTGGGGCCAACGTCCTGACTTTC. The chain carries TRBV5-1 and TRBJ2-6, with TRBD1 as a possible D gene (5 bases). The CDR3 is made up of 17 amino acids. V was trimmed by 0 bases and J by 0 bases, leaving 10 bases between them. Germline values: CDR1 SGHRS, CDR2 YFSETQ.